This T cell receptor (beta chain) was recovered during a study of long-term antiretroviral therapy in people with HIV. Study conclusions and caveats: Repertoires with HIV possessed tighter CDR3 length spans than those of controls. Absence of data on ART adherence, viral resistance or therapy changes was noted.

Post-ART PBMC samples numbered at least two per donor, and pre-ART ones at least one. immunoSEQ v3.0 was run at survey level. Sequencing was intended to reach 40,000-50,000 T-cell genomes per sample. Some clones are missing from TCRdb's copy, which holds only in-frame ones; the method was immunoSEQ multiplex PCR. The data contain about 20,000 clones, roughly 83% of them seen just once; the ten biggest clones take up approximately 10%. Germline lookup yields CDR1 SGHDN and CDR2 FVKESK. Trimming took 0 bases from V and 10 from J, leaving 10 bases between them. This CDR3 contains 13 residues. On this clone itself: Its target is unknown.

The chain combines TRBV14 with TRBJ2-1, with D unresolved. The sequencing here drew on unsorted PBMCs, taken 1.2 years after starting antiretroviral therapy. The clonotype comes from a woman between 40 and 50 years old with HIV. The DNA for the CDR3 is TGTGCCAGCAGCCAAGATTTGGGGTGGGAGCAGTTCTTC. Translated, it gives CASSQDLGWEQFF.